The source of this T cell receptor (beta chain) is a study of blood T cell repertoires in COVID-19. Study background: PBMCs, B-cell-depleted T cells, or T cells were the source of the cDNA or gDNA that made up the material.

Clones were sequenced by immunoSEQ multiplex PCR, and TCRdb holds only the in-frame ones, with some missing. Of fewer than 250,000 clones listed, roughly 84% are singletons. V was clipped by 2 bases and J by 2 bases; unmatched bases: 2. CDR1 is SGHVS, CDR2 FNYEAQ, per germline. The CDR3 runs 15 residues. Sequences were obtained from peripheral blood. The chain combines TRBV7-6 with TRBJ2-7; 11 bases align to TRBD2. The sequence derives from a man in his thirties or forties with active or convalescent COVID-19. The CDR3 nucleotides are TGTGCCAGCAGCTTACTAGCGGGGGGTGCCTACGAGCAGTACTTC. This encodes CASSLLAGGAYEQYF.